The present TCR beta chain was sequenced within a study of T-cell reconstitution after alpha-beta-depleted transplantation in children. This clonotype has just a few counts. Its antigen is unknown. General study findings and limits: In some patients, recipient T cells and intrathymic progenitors surviving conditioning explained high day-60 diversity.

During its preparation, the TCRbeta library received unique molecular identifiers. TCRdb re-called the PCR reads with MiXCR, one entry per CDR3 protein. In the table there are approximately 85,000 distinct CDR3 sequences, 15% to 17% of which are singletons. Germline CDR1 SGHRS, CDR2 YFSETQ. Trimming took 4 bases from V and 0 from J, leaving 11 bases between them. CDR3 size: 15 residues. The receptor comes from a male patient between 2 and 10 years old who had a stem cell transplant for acute lymphoblastic leukemia, so the T cells may come from the graft donor. Sequencing was performed on PBMCs, mostly from graft donor cells, taken 180 days after TCRalphabeta/CD19-depleted stem cell transplant. The chain employs TRBV5-1 and TRBJ2-1; no clear D. The CDR3 DNA sequence: TGCGCCAGCAGCATCATCCGAAGCTCCTACAATGAGCAGTTCTTC. Its translation: CASSIIRSSYNEQFF.